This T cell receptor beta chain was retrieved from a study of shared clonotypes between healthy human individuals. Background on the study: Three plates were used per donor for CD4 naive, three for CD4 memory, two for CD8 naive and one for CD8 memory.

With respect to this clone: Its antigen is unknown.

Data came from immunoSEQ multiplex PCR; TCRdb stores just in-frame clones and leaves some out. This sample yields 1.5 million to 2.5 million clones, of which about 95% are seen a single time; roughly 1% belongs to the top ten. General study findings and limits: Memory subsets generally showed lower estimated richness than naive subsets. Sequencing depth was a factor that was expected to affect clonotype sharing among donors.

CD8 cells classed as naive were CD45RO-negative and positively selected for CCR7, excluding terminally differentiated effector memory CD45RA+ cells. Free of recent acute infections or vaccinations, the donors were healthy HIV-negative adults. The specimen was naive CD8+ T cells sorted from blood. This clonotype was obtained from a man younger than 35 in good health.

The chain's CDR3 is CASSLSPTGLYEQYF. The CDR3 DNA reads as TGTGCCAGCAGTTTATCCCCGACAGGACTCTACGAGCAGTACTTC. The chain couples TRBV28 to TRBJ2-7; maybe TRBD1 (6 bases). Germline CDR1 is MDHEN and CDR2 is SYDVKM. The germline V and J ends were trimmed by 1 base and 3 bases, with 13 bases remaining between them. The CDR3 has 15 residues.